This T cell receptor beta chain was identified in a study of T cell responses to AZD1222 COVID-19 vaccine (dated by TCRdb to about 2021). About the study as a whole: A total of over 230 trial participants underwent TCR sequencing, of whom some 210 received two doses of AZD1222 and 26 received two doses of the MenACWY control vaccine. Trial participants were enrolled by age into 18-55, 56-69 and 70-plus year subgroups, with roughly 150, 30 and 60 TCR-sequenced participants respectively.

This clone turned up a few times. It has no known antigen specificity. Nothing much larger sits one base from this clone, and base qualities are not available. The CDR3 regions of human TCRbeta chains were subjected to immunosequencing. As for the original processing: TCRs in the repertoires were matched against a reference library of SARS-CoV-2-specific TCRs that had been generated with the MIRA antigen-specificity platform. Breadth meant the fraction of unique TCRs that were SARS-CoV-2-associated, whereas depth meant the fraction of total T cells that were SARS-CoV-2-associated. Using the MIRA data, each spike-specific TCR was mapped to the spike region that the TCR reacts to and placed in a CD4 or CD8 class. Log10-transformed breadth and depth values were compared by one-way ANOVA with Sidak's multiple comparisons tests. TCRdb holds this immuneACCESS table with in-frame rearrangements only. Some clones are missing; in checked studies, unresolved V genes explain under half, and the rest has no known cause. The V and J calls and the clone size are those of that table, but D and trimming were determined from the DNA. The sample profile shows roughly 130,000 clones; 80% to 90% of them were found once. The ten largest make up around 20% of the sample.

Taken with the paper, the label for time point translates to: baseline before first vaccination. The sample's treatment or condition, from its label and the paper: meningococcal conjugate vaccine given as trial control. Vaccinee samples came from UK trials COV001 and COV002, including a single-blind randomized controlled phase 2/3 trial of AZD1222 (ChAdOx1 nCoV-19) in healthy adults. For TCRbeta chain sequencing, PBMC samples from trial participants were taken at day 0 and at day 28 after the second dose. CDR1 and CDR2 are drawn from the germline V gene: KGHSH, LQKENI. For this chain, trimming is 2 bases at the V end and 12 bases at the J end, and the number of junction bases without a gene match is 3. From its cysteine to its phenylalanine, the CDR3 spans 11 amino acids. Only the CDR3 DNA stays, 33 bases, in frame from base 1. Overall study outcomes, separate from this receptor: A significant rise in spike-specific TCR breadth and depth was observed after two AZD1222 doses relative to day 0 and relative to MenACWY recipients. Participants were mostly white British and included more females than males, and it was suggested by the authors that clonal diversity may have been underestimated. Epitopes outside the regions mutated in the B.1.351 and B.1.1.7 variants were reportedly recognized by nearly half of the unique spike-specific TCRs. The 56-69-year group was small, and its depth increase did not reach significance, likely because of low power. Only six AZD1222 recipients were SARS-CoV-2 seropositive at baseline, limiting conclusions about previously exposed vaccinees. Because no samples from the day 14 peak response were available, repertoires could be characterized only after the peak T cell response. The vaccine-associated CD4 TCRs covered the entire spike protein, and the dominant responses fell in regions 160-218 and 743-854.

Here the chain combines TRBV18 and TRBJ2-7, with TRBD1 matching 8 junction bases. The sequence was collected from an adult in good health. Specimen: peripheral blood, collected on day 0 of MenACWY control vaccination. In nucleotides, the sequence is TGTGCCAGCTCACCAGGGCAGGGGGCGTACTTC. Its coded protein is CASSPGQGAYF.